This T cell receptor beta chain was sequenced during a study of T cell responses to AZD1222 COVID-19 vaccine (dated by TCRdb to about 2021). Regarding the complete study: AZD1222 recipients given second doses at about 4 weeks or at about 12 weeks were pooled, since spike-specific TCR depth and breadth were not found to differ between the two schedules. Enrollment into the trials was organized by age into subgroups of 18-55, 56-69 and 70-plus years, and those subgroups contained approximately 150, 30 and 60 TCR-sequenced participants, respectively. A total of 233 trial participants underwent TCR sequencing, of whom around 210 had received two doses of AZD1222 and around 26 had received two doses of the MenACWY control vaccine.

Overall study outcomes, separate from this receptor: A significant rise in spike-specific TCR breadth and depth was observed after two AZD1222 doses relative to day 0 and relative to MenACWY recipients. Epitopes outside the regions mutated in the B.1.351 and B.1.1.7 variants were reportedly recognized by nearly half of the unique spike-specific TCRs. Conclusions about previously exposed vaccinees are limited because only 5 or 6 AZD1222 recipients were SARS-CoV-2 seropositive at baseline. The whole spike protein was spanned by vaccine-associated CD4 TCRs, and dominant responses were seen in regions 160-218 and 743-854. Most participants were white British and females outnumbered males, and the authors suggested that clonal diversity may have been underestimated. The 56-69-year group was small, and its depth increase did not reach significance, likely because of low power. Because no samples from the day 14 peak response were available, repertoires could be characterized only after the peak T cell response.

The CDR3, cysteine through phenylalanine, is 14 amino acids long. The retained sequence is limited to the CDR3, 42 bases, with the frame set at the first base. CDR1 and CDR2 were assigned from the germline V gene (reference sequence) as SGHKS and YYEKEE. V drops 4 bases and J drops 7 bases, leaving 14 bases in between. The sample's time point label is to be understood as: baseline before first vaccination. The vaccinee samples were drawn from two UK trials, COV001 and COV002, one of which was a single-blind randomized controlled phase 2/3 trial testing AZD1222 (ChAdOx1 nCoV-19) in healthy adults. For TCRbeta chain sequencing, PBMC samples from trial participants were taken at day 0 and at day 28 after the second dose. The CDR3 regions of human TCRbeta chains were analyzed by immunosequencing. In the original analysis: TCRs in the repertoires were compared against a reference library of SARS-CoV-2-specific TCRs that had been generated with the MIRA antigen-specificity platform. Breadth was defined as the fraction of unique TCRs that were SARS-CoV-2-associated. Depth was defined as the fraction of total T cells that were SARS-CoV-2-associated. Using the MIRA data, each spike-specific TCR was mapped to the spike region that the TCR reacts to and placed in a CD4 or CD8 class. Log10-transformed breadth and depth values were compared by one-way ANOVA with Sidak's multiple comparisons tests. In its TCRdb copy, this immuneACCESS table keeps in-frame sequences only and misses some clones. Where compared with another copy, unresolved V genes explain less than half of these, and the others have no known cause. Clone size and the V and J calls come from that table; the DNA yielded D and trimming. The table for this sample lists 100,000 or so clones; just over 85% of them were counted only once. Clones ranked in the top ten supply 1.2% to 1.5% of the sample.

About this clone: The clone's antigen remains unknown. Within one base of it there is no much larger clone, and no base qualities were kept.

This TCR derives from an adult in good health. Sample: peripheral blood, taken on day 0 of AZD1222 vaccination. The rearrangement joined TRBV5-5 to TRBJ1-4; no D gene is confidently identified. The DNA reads TGTGCCAGCAGCGCGGGCCGCCGGGGTGAAAAACTGTTTTTT. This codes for CASSAGRRGEKLFF.